This TCR beta chain stems from a study of blood T cell repertoires in COVID-19. The V and J ends lost 5 bases and 0 bases respectively, with 11 bases between them. The CDR3 sequence is 15 residues long. Germline assignment: CDR1 WNHNN and CDR2 SYGVQD (reference sequence). Measured with immunoSEQ multiplex PCR; TCRdb has only the in-frame clones, and not every one. The sample carries over 50,000 clones, about 82% recorded once. Material for sequencing was PBMCs or T cells enriched from blood (not recorded which). The chain carries TRBV10-1 and TRBJ2-1; D may be TRBD2 (6 bases). This TCR was recovered from a woman aged 40 to 50 with acute COVID-19. CDR3 nucleotide sequence: TGCGCCAGCAGTCGGGACTTAAGCTCCTACAATGAGCAGTTCTTC. It yields the protein CASSRDLSSYNEQFF.